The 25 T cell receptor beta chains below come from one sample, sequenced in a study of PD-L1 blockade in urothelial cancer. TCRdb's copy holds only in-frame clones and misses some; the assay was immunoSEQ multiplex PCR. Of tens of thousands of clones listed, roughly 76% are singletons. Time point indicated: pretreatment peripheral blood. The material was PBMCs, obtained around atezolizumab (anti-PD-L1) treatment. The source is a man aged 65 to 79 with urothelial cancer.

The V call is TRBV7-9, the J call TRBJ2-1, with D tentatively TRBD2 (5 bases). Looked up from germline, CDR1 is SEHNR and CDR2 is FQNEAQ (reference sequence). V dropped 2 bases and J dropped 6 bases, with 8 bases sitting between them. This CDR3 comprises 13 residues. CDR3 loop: CASSLLDSNEQFF. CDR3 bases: TGTGCCAGCAGCTTATTGGACTCCAATGAGCAGTTCTTC.

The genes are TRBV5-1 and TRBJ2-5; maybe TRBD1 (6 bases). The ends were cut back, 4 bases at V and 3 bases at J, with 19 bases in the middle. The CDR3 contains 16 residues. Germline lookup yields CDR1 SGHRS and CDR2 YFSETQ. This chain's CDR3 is CASSLNYRDREETQYF. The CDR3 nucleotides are TGCGCCAGCAGCCTTAATTACAGGGATCGGGAAGAGACCCAGTACTTC.

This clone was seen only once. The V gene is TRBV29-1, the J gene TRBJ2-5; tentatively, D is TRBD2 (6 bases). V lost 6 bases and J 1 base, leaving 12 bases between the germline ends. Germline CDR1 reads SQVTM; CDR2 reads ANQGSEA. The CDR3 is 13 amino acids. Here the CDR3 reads CSVPGLSQETQYF. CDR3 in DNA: TGCAGCGTCCCGGGACTTTCCCAAGAGACCCAGTACTTC. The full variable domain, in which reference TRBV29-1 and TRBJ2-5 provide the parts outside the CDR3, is SAVISQKPSRDICQRGTSLTIQCQVDSQVTMMFWYRQQPGQSLTLIATANQGSEATYESGFVIDKFPISRPNLTFSTLTVSNMSPEDSSIYLCSVPGLSQETQYFGPGTRLLVL.

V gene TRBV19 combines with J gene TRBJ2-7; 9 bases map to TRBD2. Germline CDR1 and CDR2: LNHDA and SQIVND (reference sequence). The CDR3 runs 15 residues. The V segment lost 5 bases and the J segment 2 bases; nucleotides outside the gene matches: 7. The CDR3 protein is CASSQRLADAYEQYF. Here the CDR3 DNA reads TGTGCCAGTAGTCAGAGACTAGCGGATGCCTACGAGCAGTACTTC.

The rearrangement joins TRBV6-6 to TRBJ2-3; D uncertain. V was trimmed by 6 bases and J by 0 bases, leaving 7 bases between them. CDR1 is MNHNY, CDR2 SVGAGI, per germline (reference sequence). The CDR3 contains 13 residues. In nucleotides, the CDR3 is TGTGCCAGCAGCACCACTAGCACAGATACGCAGTATTTT. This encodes CASSTTSTDTQYF.

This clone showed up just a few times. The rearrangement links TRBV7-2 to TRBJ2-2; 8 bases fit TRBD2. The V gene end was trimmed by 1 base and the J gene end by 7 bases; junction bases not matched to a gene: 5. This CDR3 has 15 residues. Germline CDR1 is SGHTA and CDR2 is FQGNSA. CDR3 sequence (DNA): TGTGCCAGCAGCTTAGTTAGCGGGAAGAGCGGGGAGCTGTTTTTT. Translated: CASSLVSGKSGELFF.

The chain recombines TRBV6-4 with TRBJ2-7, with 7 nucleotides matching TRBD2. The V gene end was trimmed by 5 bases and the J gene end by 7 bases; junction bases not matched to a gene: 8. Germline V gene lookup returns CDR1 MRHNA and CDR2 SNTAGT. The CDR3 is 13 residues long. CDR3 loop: CASSRDYLGEQYF. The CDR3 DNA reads TGTGCCAGCAGTAGGGACTACCTGGGGGAGCAGTACTTC.

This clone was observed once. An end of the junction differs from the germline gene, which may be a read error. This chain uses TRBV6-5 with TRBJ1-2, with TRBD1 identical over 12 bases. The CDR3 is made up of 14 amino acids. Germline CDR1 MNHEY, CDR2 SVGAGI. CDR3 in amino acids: CASKTGQGAEELHF. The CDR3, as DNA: TGTGCCAGCAAGACGGGACAGGGGGCGGAGGAGCTTCACTTC.

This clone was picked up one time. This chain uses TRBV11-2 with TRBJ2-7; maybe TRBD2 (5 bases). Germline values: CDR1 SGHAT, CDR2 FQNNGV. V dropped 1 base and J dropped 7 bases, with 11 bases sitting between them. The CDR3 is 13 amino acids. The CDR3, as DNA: TGTGCCAGCAGCTTAGCAGCCGGGAATGAGCAGTACTTC. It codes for CASSLAAGNEQYF.

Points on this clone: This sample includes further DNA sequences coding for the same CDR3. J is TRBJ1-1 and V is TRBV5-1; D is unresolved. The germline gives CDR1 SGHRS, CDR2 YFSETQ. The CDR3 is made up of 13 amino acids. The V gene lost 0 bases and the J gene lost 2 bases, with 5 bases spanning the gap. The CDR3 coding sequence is TGCGCCAGCAGCTTGGCAGGAAACACTGAAGCTTTCTTT. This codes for CASSLAGNTEAFF. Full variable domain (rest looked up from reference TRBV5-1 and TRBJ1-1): KAGVTQTPRYLIKTRGQQVTLSCSPISGHRSVSWYQQTPGQGLQFLFEYFSETQRNKGNFPGRFSGRQFSNSRSEMNVSTLELGDSALYLCASSLAGNTEAFFGQGTRLTVV.

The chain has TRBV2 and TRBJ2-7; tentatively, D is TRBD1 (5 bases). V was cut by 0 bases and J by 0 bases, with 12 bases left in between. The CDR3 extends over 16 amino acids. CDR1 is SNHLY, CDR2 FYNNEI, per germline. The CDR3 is CASSEARTMSSYEQYF. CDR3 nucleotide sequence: TGTGCCAGCAGTGAAGCTCGGACAATGAGCTCCTACGAGCAGTACTTC.

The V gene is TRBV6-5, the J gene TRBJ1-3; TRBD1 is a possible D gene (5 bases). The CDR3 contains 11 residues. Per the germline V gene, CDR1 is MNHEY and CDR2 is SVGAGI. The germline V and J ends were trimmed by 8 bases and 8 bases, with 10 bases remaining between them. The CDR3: CASGKQDTIYF. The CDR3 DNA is TGTGCCAGCGGAAAACAGGACACCATATATTTT.

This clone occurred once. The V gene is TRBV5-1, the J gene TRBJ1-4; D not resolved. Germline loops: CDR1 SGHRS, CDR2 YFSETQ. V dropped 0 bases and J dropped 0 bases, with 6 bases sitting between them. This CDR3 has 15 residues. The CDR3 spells CASSLAGTTNEKLFF. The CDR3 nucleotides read TGCGCCAGCAGCTTGGCCGGGACAACTAATGAAAAACTGTTTTTT.

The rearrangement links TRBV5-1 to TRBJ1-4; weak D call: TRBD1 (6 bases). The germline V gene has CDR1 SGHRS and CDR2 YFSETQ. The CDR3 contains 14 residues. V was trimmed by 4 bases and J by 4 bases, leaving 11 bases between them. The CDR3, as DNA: TGCGCCAGCAGCGCAGGGGATAATAATGAAAAACTGTTTTTT. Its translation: CASSAGDNNEKLFF.

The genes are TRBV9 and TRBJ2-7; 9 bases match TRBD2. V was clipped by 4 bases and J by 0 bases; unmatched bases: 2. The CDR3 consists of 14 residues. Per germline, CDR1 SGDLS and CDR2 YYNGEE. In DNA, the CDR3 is TGTGCCAGCAGCATAGCGGGGGACTCCTACGAGCAGTACTTC. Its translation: CASSIAGDSYEQYF.

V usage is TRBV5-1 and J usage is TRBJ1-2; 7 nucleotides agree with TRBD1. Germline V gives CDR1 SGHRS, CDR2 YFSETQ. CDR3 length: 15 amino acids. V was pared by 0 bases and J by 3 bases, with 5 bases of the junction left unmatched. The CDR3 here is CASSLGDRSYYGYTF. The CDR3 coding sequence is TGCGCCAGCAGCTTGGGGGACAGAAGTTACTATGGCTACACCTTC.

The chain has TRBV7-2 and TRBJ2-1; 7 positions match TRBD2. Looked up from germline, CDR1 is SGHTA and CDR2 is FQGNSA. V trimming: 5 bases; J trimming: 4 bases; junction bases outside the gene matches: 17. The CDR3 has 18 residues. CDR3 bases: TGTGCCAGCAGCCTAGGGGATAGAGGGAGGGCCGTGTACAATGAGCAGTTCTTC. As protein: CASSLGDRGRAVYNEQFF. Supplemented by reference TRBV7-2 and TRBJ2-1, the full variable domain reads GAGVSQSPSNKVTEKGKDVELRCDPISGHTALYWYRQSLGQGLEFLIYFQGNSAPDKSGLPSDRFSAERTGGSVSTLTIQRTQQEDSAVYLCASSLGDRGRAVYNEQFFGPGTRLTVL.

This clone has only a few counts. This chain's CDR3 is CASITPRQGLDHSPLHF. CDR3 DNA sequence: TGTGCCAGTATTACCCCCCGACAGGGGCTGGATCATTCACCCCTCCACTTT. This chain uses TRBV19 with TRBJ1-6; 8 nucleotides line up with TRBD1. Germline CDR1 reads LNHDA; CDR2 reads SQIVND (reference sequence). CDR3 length: 17 residues. V was clipped by 7 bases and J by 8 bases; unmatched bases: 16.

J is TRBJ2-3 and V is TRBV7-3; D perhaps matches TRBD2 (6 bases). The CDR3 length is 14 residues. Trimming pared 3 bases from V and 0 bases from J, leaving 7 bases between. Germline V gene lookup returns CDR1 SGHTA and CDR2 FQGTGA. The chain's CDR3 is CASSLAGSTDTQYF. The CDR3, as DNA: TGTGCCAGCAGCTTGGCGGGAAGCACAGATACGCAGTATTTT. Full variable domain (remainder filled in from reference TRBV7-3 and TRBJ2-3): GAGVSQTPSNKVTEKGKYVELRCDPISGHTALYWYRQSLGQGPEFLIYFQGTGAADDSGLPNDRFFAVRPEGSVSTLKIQRTERGDSAVYLCASSLAGSTDTQYFGPGTRLTVL.

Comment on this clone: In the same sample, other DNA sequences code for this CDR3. CDR3 sequence: CASSLRVQETQYF. As DNA, the CDR3 is TGTGCCAGCAGCTTACGCGTACAAGAGACCCAGTACTTC. This chain uses TRBV7-6 with TRBJ2-5, with no clear D. The CDR3 loop spans 13 amino acids. Germline V gene data show CDR1 as SGHVS and CDR2 as FNYEAQ. The V gene lost 2 bases and the J gene lost 2 bases, with 6 bases spanning the gap.

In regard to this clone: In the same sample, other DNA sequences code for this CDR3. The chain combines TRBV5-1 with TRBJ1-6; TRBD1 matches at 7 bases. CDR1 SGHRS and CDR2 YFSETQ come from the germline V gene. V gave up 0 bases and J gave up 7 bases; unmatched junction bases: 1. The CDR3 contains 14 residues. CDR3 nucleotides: TGCGCCAGCAGCTTGGGGGACAGCAATTCACCCCTCCACTTT. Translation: CASSLGDSNSPLHF.

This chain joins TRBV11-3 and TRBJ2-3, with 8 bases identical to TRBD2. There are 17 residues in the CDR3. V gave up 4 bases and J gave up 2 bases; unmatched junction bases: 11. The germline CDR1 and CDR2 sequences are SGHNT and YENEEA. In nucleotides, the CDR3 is TGTGCCAGCAGCTACCGGGGTAGCGGGGCGATCACAGATACGCAGTATTTT. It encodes CASSYRGSGAITDTQYF.

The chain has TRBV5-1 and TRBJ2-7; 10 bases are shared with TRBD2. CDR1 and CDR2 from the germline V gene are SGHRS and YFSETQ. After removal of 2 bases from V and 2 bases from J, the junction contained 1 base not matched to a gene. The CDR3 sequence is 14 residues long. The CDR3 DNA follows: TGCGCCAGCAGCTTTAGCGGGGGGACCTACGAGCAGTACTTC. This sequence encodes CASSFSGGTYEQYF.

The CDR3 loop reads CASSSITGTSGRGTSYEQFF. The CDR3 DNA sequence: TGTGCCAGCAGCTCAATAACCGGGACTAGCGGGAGAGGGACCAGCTATGAGCAGTTCTTC. V is TRBV5-4 and J is TRBJ2-1; 14 bases agree with TRBD2. CDR1 SGHNT and CDR2 YYREEE come from the germline V gene (reference sequence). The V gene end was trimmed by 3 bases and the J gene end by 8 bases; junction bases not matched to a gene: 19. This CDR3 contains 20 residues.

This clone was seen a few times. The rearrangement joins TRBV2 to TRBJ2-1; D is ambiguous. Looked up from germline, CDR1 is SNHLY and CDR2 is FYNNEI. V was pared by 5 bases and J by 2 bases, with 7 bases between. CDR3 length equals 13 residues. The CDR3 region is CASSSGAYNEQFF. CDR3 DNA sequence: TGTGCCAGCAGTTCAGGTGCCTACAATGAGCAGTTCTTC.